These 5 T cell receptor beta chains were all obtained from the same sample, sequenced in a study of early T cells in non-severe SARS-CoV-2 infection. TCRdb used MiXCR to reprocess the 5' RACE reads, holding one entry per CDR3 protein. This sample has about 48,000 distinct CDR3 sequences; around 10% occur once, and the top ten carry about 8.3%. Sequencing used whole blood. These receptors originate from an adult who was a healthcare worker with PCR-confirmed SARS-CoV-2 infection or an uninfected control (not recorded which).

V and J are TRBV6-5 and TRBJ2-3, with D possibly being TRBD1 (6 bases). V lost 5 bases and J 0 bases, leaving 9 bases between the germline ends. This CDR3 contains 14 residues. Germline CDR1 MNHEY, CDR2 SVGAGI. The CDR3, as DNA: TGTGCCAGCAGTCCGACAGGTAGCACAGATACGCAGTATTTT. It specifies CASSPTGSTDTQYF.

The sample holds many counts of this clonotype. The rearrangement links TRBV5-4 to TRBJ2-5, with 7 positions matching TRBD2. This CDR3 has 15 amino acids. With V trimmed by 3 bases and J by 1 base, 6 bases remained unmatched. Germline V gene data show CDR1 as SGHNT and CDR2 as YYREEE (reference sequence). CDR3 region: CASSSRTRSQETQYF. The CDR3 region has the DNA TGTGCCAGCAGCTCGAGGACTAGGAGCCAAGAGACCCAGTACTTC.

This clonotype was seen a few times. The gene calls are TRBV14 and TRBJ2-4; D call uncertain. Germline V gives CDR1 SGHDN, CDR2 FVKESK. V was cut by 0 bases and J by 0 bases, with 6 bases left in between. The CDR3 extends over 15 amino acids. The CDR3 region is CASSQDLGAKNIQYF. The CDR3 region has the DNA TGTGCCAGCAGCCAAGATTTGGGAGCCAAAAACATTCAGTACTTC.

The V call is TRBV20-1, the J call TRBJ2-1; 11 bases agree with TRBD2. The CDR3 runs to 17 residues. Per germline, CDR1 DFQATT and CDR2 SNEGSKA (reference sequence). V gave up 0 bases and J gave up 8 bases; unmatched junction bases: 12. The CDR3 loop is CSARDPGLAGSSHEQFF. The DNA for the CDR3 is TGCAGTGCTAGAGATCCCGGACTAGCGGGTTCCAGCCATGAGCAGTTCTTC.

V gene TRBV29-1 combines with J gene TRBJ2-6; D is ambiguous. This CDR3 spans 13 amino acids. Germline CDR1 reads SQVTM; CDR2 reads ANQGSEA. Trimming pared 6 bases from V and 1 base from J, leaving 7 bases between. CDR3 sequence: CSVVVSGANVLTF. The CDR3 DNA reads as TGCAGCGTGGTGGTTTCTGGGGCCAACGTCCTGACTTTC.